This T cell receptor beta chain was sequenced in a study of T cells in narcolepsy. The study's findings and limits: Same-patient CSF and blood CD4+ T cell clonotypes included HCRT-specific and TRIB2-specific autoreactive ones.

With respect to this clone: Its target is not known.

The repertoire was sequenced with immunoSEQ multiplex PCR; TCRdb's copy has only in-frame clones and lacks some. The table includes about 22,000 clones, roughly four fifths detected once. The germline V gene has CDR1 SGHNT and CDR2 YYREEE (reference sequence). The ends were cut back, 4 bases at V and 5 bases at J, with 21 bases in the middle. This CDR3 is 16 amino acids long. Material for sequencing was memory (CD45RA-) CD4+ T cells from blood. The rearrangement links TRBV5-4 to TRBJ1-2; no definite D call. This TCR came from a human donor in good health. The CDR3 bases are TGTGCCAGCAGCCGGCCCCCTCTCCGGGTTGAATATGGCTACACCTTC. Encoded protein: CASSRPPLRVEYGYTF.